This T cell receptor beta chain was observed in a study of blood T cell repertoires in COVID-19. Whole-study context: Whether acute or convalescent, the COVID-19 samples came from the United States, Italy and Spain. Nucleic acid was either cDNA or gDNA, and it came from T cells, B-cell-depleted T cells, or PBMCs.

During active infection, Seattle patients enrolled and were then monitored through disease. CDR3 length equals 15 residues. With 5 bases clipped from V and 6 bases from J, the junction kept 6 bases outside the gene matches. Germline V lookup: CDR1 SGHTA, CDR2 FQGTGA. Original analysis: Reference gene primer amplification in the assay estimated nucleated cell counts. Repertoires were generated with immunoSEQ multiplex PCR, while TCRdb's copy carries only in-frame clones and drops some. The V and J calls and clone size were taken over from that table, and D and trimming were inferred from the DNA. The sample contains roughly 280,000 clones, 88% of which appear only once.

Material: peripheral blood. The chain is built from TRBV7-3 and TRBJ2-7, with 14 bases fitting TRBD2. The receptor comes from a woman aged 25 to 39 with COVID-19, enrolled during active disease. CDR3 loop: CASSPGLAGGSEQYF. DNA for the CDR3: TGTGCCAGCAGCCCCGGACTAGCGGGAGGCTCCGAGCAGTACTTC.